These 17 T cell receptor beta chains originate from one sample sequenced in a study of T cells after yellow fever vaccination. Each CDR3 protein gets one entry after TCRdb re-called the 5' RACE reads with MiXCR. Of 610,000 or so distinct CDR3 sequences detected, around 12% appear once; the ten largest clones hold 14% to 15%. Material: PBMCs, obtained on the day of the yellow fever booster vaccination. The receptors were gathered from a man younger than 45 who received the YFV17D yellow fever vaccine.

The chain employs TRBV7-8 and TRBJ2-1; perhaps TRBD2 as D (5 bases). Germline V gene lookup returns CDR1 SGHVS and CDR2 FQNEAQ. The CDR3 has 12 residues. Trimming pared 0 bases from V and 9 bases from J, leaving 6 bases between. The CDR3 reads CASSLAGGEQFF. CDR3 bases: TGTGCCAGCAGCTTAGCCGGAGGTGAGCAGTTCTTC.

This chain uses TRBV7-2 with TRBJ2-5, with D maybe TRBD1 (6 bases). From germline, CDR1 is SGHTA and CDR2 FQGNSA. The V end was cut by 5 bases, the J end by 4 bases, with 11 bases between. This CDR3 region has 13 residues. Here the CDR3 DNA reads TGTGCCAGCAGCGGCAGGGGATCAGAGACCCAGTACTTC. Translation: CASSGRGSETQYF.

This clonotype was detected only a few times. The rearrangement links TRBV20-1 to TRBJ2-3, with 9 nucleotides matching TRBD2. The CDR3 contains 16 residues. The J segment lost 2 bases and the V segment lost 0 bases, leaving 6 bases of the junction unmatched. Germline V gene data show CDR1 as DFQATT and CDR2 as SNEGSKA (reference sequence). The CDR3 bases are TGCAGTGCTAGAGATCCAGCGGGAGGATACACAGATACGCAGTATTTT. Translated, it gives CSARDPAGGYTDTQYF.

This clonotype turned up a few times. CDR3 sequence: CAWSVWDRGATGELFF. The DNA of the CDR3 is TGTGCCTGGAGTGTATGGGACAGGGGTGCCACCGGGGAGCTGTTTTTT. The chain has TRBV30 and TRBJ2-2; 10 bases match TRBD1. The CDR3 has 16 amino acids. CDR1 and CDR2 from the germline V gene are GTSNPN and SVGIG (reference sequence). V dropped 0 bases and J dropped 4; count of bases not matched to a gene: 5.

This clonotype was counted a few times. DNA for the CDR3: TGCAGTGCTACCACACCAACAGGGGGCGGTACTGAAGCTTTCTTT. This sequence encodes CSATTPTGGGTEAFF. The rearrangement joins TRBV20-1 to TRBJ1-1; 9 bases are a match to TRBD1. CDR1 and CDR2 from the germline V gene are DFQATT and SNEGSKA (reference sequence). Trimming removed 4 bases from V and 5 bases from J; junction bases left unmatched: 11. The CDR3 sequence is 15 residues long.

The chain carries TRBV29-1 and TRBJ2-1; TRBD2 agrees at 12 bases. V shed 7 bases and J 6 bases; nucleotides not matched to a gene: 10. The germline CDR1 and CDR2 sequences are SQVTM and ANQGSEA. This CDR3 is 15 amino acids long. The CDR3 region is CSARLAGVSINEQFF. Written as DNA, the CDR3 is TGCAGCGCAAGACTAGCGGGAGTGTCTATCAATGAGCAGTTCTTC.

This chain connects TRBV7-6 to TRBJ2-1; D is perhaps TRBD2 (6 bases). V dropped 4 bases and J dropped 16 bases, with 8 bases sitting between them. CDR3 length: 9 residues. Looked up from germline, CDR1 is SGHVS and CDR2 is FNYEAQ. The CDR3 DNA is TGTGCCAGCAGCTACACTAGCTTCTTC. It translates to CASSYTSFF.

Only a few counts were recorded for this clonotype. This chain joins TRBV5-1 and TRBJ2-4, with 8 bases aligning to TRBD1. Germline values: CDR1 SGHRS, CDR2 YFSETQ. With V trimmed by 0 bases and J by 5 bases, 10 bases remained unmatched. The CDR3 extends over 17 amino acids. The CDR3 DNA sequence: TGCGCCAGCAGCTTGGCTGCCTACAGGGGGATTCAAAACATTCAGTACTTC. This sequence encodes CASSLAAYRGIQNIQYF. The whole variable domain, remainder taken from reference TRBV5-1 and TRBJ2-4, is KAGVTQTPRYLIKTRGQQVTLSCSPISGHRSVSWYQQTPGQGLQFLFEYFSETQRNKGNFPGRFSGRQFSNSRSEMNVSTLELGDSALYLCASSLAAYRGIQNIQYFGAGTRLSVL.

This clonotype was observed a few times. The J gene is TRBJ2-7, the V gene TRBV7-2; D unresolved. CDR1 and CDR2 from the germline V gene are SGHTA and FQGNSA. The germline V and J ends were trimmed by 2 bases and 4 bases, with 9 bases remaining between them. The CDR3 runs to 13 residues. This chain's CDR3 is CASSLLPQYEQYF. CDR3 DNA sequence: TGTGCCAGCAGCTTATTGCCCCAATACGAGCAGTACTTC.

This clonotype was counted only a few times. This rearrangement joins TRBV5-4 to TRBJ2-3; TRBD2 aligns across 7 bases. V lost 4 bases, J lost 0 bases, and 8 bases stayed unmatched. Germline-derived CDR1 and CDR2 are SGHNT and YYREEE (reference sequence). The CDR3 has 16 residues. CDR3: CASSHPSGSSTDTQYF. The CDR3 bases are TGTGCCAGCAGCCACCCTAGCGGCTCTAGCACAGATACGCAGTATTTT.

Only a few counts were recorded for this clonotype. The rearrangement joins TRBV25-1 to TRBJ1-2, with D perhaps TRBD1 (5 bases). Trimming left V 3 bases short and J 7 bases short, with 12 bases between. This CDR3 has 13 amino acids. Per the germline V gene, CDR1 is MGHDK and CDR2 is SYGVNS. CDR3 in amino acids: CASSDPLGGGYTF. Here the CDR3 DNA reads TGTGCCAGCAGTGATCCCCTTGGGGGTGGCTACACCTTC.

This clonotype showed up just a few times. The V call is TRBV27, the J call TRBJ2-7; no reliable D call. The CDR3 is 15 amino acids. Germline V gives CDR1 MNHEY, CDR2 SMNVEV (reference sequence). Trimming cost V 0 bases and J 4 bases, with 13 bases left between them. CDR3 protein: CASSLSNPGAYEQYF. The CDR3 coding sequence is TGTGCCAGCAGTTTATCGAATCCCGGAGCATACGAGCAGTACTTC.

This clonotype was detected many times. One end of the junction does not line up with germline, which may come from a read error. The chain links TRBV27 to TRBJ2-3; D is unresolved. Germline V gene sequence: CDR1 MNHEY, CDR2 SMNVEV (reference sequence). This CDR3 is 13 amino acids long. The CDR3 loop is CASSLWGTDTQYF. CDR3 coding DNA: TGTGCCAGCAGCTTATGGGGCACAGATACGCAGTATTTT.

The chain carries TRBV4-3 and TRBJ1-4, with a possible D match to TRBD1 (6 bases). Trimming took off 0 bases at V and 8 bases at J, with 13 bases between the two ends. This CDR3 has 15 residues. Germline CDR1 and CDR2: LGHNA and YSLEER. The CDR3, as DNA: TGCGCCAGCAGCCAAGAGGGGGCATCGTACGAAAAACTGTTTTTT. Encoded protein: CASSQEGASYEKLFF.

The gene calls are TRBV7-2 and TRBJ1-2; the match to TRBD1 covers 8 bases. This CDR3 is built from 16 residues. CDR1 is SGHTA, CDR2 FQGNSA, per germline. J gave up 0 bases and V 5 bases, and 8 bases lay outside the gene matches. The CDR3 sequence: CASSAQGAPPNYGYTF. The CDR3 nucleotides read TGTGCCAGCAGCGCGCAGGGGGCTCCGCCTAACTATGGCTACACCTTC.

This clonotype showed up just a few times. The V gene is TRBV7-2, the J gene TRBJ2-5, with 7 bases matching TRBD1. The germline gives CDR1 SGHTA, CDR2 FQGNSA. CDR3 length equals 14 residues. The V segment lost 5 bases and the J segment 3 bases; nucleotides outside the gene matches: 6. DNA for the CDR3: TGTGCCAGCAGCCCCCCTGGACAGGAAGAGACCCAGTACTTC. Translating it yields CASSPPGQEETQYF.

The genes are TRBV20-1 and TRBJ2-7, with a possible D match to TRBD1 (5 bases). V lost 0 bases, J lost 2 bases, and 14 bases lay in between. Germline loops: CDR1 DFQATT, CDR2 SNEGSKA (reference sequence). This CDR3 is 15 amino acids long. Here the CDR3 DNA reads TGCAGTGCTAGAGAATGGGGCCATGAGGCCTACGAGCAGTACTTC. It specifies CSAREWGHEAYEQYF.